A selection of T cell receptor beta chains follows, all from one sample in a study of cytomegalovirus exposure and HLA in healthy donors. Using immunoSEQ multiplex PCR, the repertoire was profiled, and TCRdb retains in-frame clones only, with some absent. The sample consists of roughly 160,000 clones, approximately 78% of them appearing once. Sample: PBMCs. Every receptor here comes from a male donor in good health and CMV-seropositive. Both conserved end residues are part of each CDR3. The D gene is left open where the match is weak. Clone size is given for some rows only: seen once, a few or many times, or a class if the clone is expanded.

V gene: TRBV19; clone size: NA; J gene: TRBJ1-6; D gene: NA; CDR3 protein: CASSIAGAWSPLHF; CDR3 DNA: TGTGCCAGTAGTATCGCAGGGGCCTGGTCACCCCTCCACTTT
V gene: TRBV5-1; clone size: NA; J gene: TRBJ2-7; D gene: NA; CDR3 protein: CASRGMDTSYEQYF; CDR3 DNA: TGCGCCAGCAGGGGAATGGACACCTCCTACGAGCAGTACTTC
V gene: TRBV6-5; clone size: NA; J gene: TRBJ2-7; D gene: NA; CDR3 protein: CASKESAGLSYEQYF; CDR3 DNA: TGTGCCAGCAAGGAATCAGCGGGTCTCTCCTACGAGCAGTACTTC
V gene: TRBV7-2; clone size: NA; J gene: TRBJ2-1; D gene: TRBD2; CDR3 protein: CASSFARTSGGDNEQFF; CDR3 DNA: TGTGCCAGCAGCTTTGCTAGGACTAGCGGGGGGGACAATGAGCAGTTCTTC
V gene: TRBV5-6; clone size: NA; J gene: TRBJ2-3; D gene: NA; CDR3 protein: CASSRIRDTQYF; CDR3 DNA: TGTGCCAGCAGCCGAATCCGGGATACGCAGTATTTT
V gene: TRBV10-3; clone size: NA; J gene: TRBJ2-4; D gene: TRBD2; CDR3 protein: CAIRAGLAGGPGNSQYF; CDR3 DNA: TGTGCCATCAGAGCGGGACTAGCGGGAGGGCCTGGAAACAGTCAGTACTTC
V gene: TRBV11-2; clone size: NA; J gene: TRBJ2-1; D gene: NA; CDR3 protein: CASSLEWEEYNEQFF; CDR3 DNA: TGTGCCAGCAGCTTAGAGTGGGAGGAGTACAATGAGCAGTTCTTC
V gene: TRBV5-1; clone size: NA; J gene: TRBJ2-2; D gene: TRBD1; CDR3 protein: CASSAWGGQGRTGELFF; CDR3 DNA: TGCGCCAGCAGCGCCTGGGGAGGACAGGGAAGAACCGGGGAGCTGTTTTTT
V gene: TRBV5-1; clone size: once; J gene: TRBJ1-4; D gene: NA; CDR3 protein: CASSLWTDNEKLFF; CDR3 DNA: TGCGCCAGCAGCTTGTGGACAGATAATGAAAAACTGTTTTTT
V gene: TRBV5-5; clone size: once; J gene: TRBJ2-7; D gene: NA; CDR3 protein: CASSLGVEGSYEQYF; CDR3 DNA: TGTGCCAGCAGCTTGGGGGTTGAGGGATCCTACGAGCAGTACTTC
V gene: TRBV10-3; clone size: NA; J gene: TRBJ2-2; D gene: TRBD1; CDR3 protein: CAISTPGQGYTGELFF; CDR3 DNA: TGTGCCATCAGTACTCCGGGACAGGGCTACACCGGGGAGCTGTTTTTT
V gene: TRBV25-1; clone size: NA; J gene: TRBJ1-6; D gene: TRBD1; CDR3 protein: CASSEEGQPSSYNSPLHF; CDR3 DNA: TGTGCCAGCAGTGAAGAGGGACAGCCTAGCTCCTATAATTCACCCCTCCACTTT
V gene: TRBV7-7; clone size: NA; J gene: TRBJ1-4; D gene: TRBD1; CDR3 protein: CASSPDRGGEKLFF; CDR3 DNA: TGTGCCAGCAGCCCGGACAGGGGCGGTGAAAAACTGTTTTTT
V gene: TRBV30; clone size: few; J gene: TRBJ1-2; D gene: TRBD1; CDR3 protein: CAWSLTGEEGYTF; CDR3 DNA: TGTGCCTGGAGTTTAACAGGGGAGGAGGGCTACACCTTC
V gene: TRBV19; clone size: NA; J gene: TRBJ2-7; D gene: NA; CDR3 protein: CASSSRGRDSYEQYF; CDR3 DNA: TGTGCCAGTAGTTCCAGGGGCCGCGATAGCTACGAGCAGTACTTC
V gene: TRBV28; clone size: NA; J gene: TRBJ2-7; D gene: TRBD2; CDR3 protein: CASRGETSGAYEQYF; CDR3 DNA: TGTGCCAGCAGGGGTGAGACTAGCGGAGCTTACGAGCAGTACTTC
V gene: TRBV25-1; clone size: NA; J gene: TRBJ2-3; D gene: NA; CDR3 protein: CASSDPRDPTDTQYF; CDR3 DNA: TGTGCCAGCAGTGATCCCCGGGATCCCACAGATACGCAGTATTTT
V gene: TRBV4-1; clone size: NA; J gene: TRBJ2-1; D gene: TRBD2; CDR3 protein: CASSQPASGGFYEQFF; CDR3 DNA: TGCGCCAGCAGCCAACCCGCTAGCGGGGGGTTTTATGAGCAGTTCTTC
V gene: TRBV7-2; clone size: NA; J gene: TRBJ1-5; D gene: NA; CDR3 protein: CASSWVAGVNSNQPQHF; CDR3 DNA: TGTGCCAGCAGCTGGGTGGCAGGGGTAAATAGCAATCAGCCCCAGCATTTT
V gene: TRBV28; clone size: NA; J gene: TRBJ1-2; D gene: NA; CDR3 protein: CASSLSENYGYTF; CDR3 DNA: TGTGCCAGCAGTTTGAGCGAGAACTATGGCTACACCTTC
V gene: TRBV9; clone size: few; J gene: TRBJ2-2; D gene: TRBD1; CDR3 protein: CASSVSTGKTNTGELFF; CDR3 DNA: TGTGCCAGCAGCGTCTCGACAGGGAAGACGAACACCGGGGAGCTGTTTTTT
V gene: TRBV6-5; clone size: once; J gene: TRBJ2-2; D gene: TRBD1; CDR3 protein: CASSGTGGRTGELFF; CDR3 DNA: TGTGCCAGCAGTGGGACAGGGGGACGGACCGGGGAGCTGTTTTTT
V gene: TRBV30; clone size: NA; J gene: TRBJ2-7; D gene: NA; CDR3 protein: CAWVQGTYEQYF; CDR3 DNA: TGTGCCTGGGTACAGGGAACATACGAGCAGTACTTC
V gene: TRBV10-3; clone size: NA; J gene: TRBJ1-1; D gene: NA; CDR3 protein: CAILGQGGTEAFF; CDR3 DNA: TGTGCCATCTTGGGGCAGGGAGGCACTGAAGCTTTCTTT
V gene: TRBV6-5; clone size: NA; J gene: TRBJ2-7; D gene: NA; CDR3 protein: CASSYSSVGATYEQYF; CDR3 DNA: TGTGCCAGCAGTTACTCGAGTGTCGGAGCTACCTACGAGCAGTACTTC
V gene: TRBV19; clone size: NA; J gene: TRBJ1-1; D gene: TRBD1; CDR3 protein: CASTGQGVVNTEAFF; CDR3 DNA: TGTGCCAGTACTGGACAGGGGGTTGTGAACACTGAAGCTTTCTTT
V gene: TRBV2; clone size: NA; J gene: TRBJ1-2; D gene: NA; CDR3 protein: CASSDSFVYTF; CDR3 DNA: TGTGCCAGCAGTGATTCGTTTGTCTACACCTTC
V gene: TRBV18; clone size: few; J gene: TRBJ2-7; D gene: TRBD1; CDR3 protein: CASSQGAGPYEQYF; CDR3 DNA: TGTGCCAGCTCGCAGGGGGCGGGACCCTACGAGCAGTACTTC
V gene: TRBV5-4; clone size: NA; J gene: TRBJ2-5; D gene: NA; CDR3 protein: CASSLAAGYGETQYF; CDR3 DNA: TGTGCCAGCAGCTTGGCCGCAGGGTACGGGGAGACCCAGTACTTC
V gene: TRBV5-1; clone size: NA; J gene: TRBJ1-1; D gene: NA; CDR3 protein: CASSLNSGTLTEAFF; CDR3 DNA: TGCGCCAGCAGCTTGAATTCCGGGACACTCACTGAAGCTTTCTTT
V gene: TRBV10-2; clone size: NA; J gene: TRBJ2-7; D gene: NA; CDR3 protein: CASSARQGSSYEQYF; CDR3 DNA: TGCGCCAGCAGTGCTCGGCAGGGAAGCTCCTACGAGCAGTACTTC
V gene: TRBV30; clone size: NA; J gene: TRBJ1-5; D gene: TRBD1; CDR3 protein: CAWSDSTSPGQISNQPQHF; CDR3 DNA: TGTGCCTGGAGTGATTCGACCTCACCGGGACAGATTAGCAATCAGCCCCAGCATTTT
V gene: TRBV28; clone size: NA; J gene: TRBJ2-3; D gene: TRBD2; CDR3 protein: CASRSGTSRTDTQYF; CDR3 DNA: TGTGCCAGCAGAAGTGGGACTAGCAGAACAGATACGCAGTATTTT
V gene: TRBV7-2; clone size: once; J gene: TRBJ2-7; D gene: TRBD1; CDR3 protein: CASSQLGTGRVGEQYF; CDR3 DNA: TGTGCCAGCAGCCAGCTTGGGACAGGGAGGGTAGGCGAGCAGTACTTC
V gene: TRBV7-8; clone size: NA; J gene: TRBJ2-1; D gene: TRBD2; CDR3 protein: CASSLTRGGGYNEQFF; CDR3 DNA: TGTGCCAGCAGCCTCACGAGGGGCGGGGGCTACAATGAGCAGTTCTTC
V gene: TRBV10-3; clone size: once; J gene: TRBJ2-3; D gene: TRBD1; CDR3 protein: CAISGIGGVSTDMQYF; CDR3 DNA: TGTGCCATCAGTGGAATAGGGGGCGTAAGCACAGATATGCAGTATTTT
V gene: TRBV10-2; clone size: NA; J gene: TRBJ2-7; D gene: TRBD2; CDR3 protein: CASSGTSIDEQYF; CDR3 DNA: TGCGCCAGCAGTGGGACTAGCATCGACGAGCAGTACTTC
V gene: TRBV27; clone size: NA; J gene: TRBJ2-1; D gene: TRBD2; CDR3 protein: CASSLTSGRTEQFF; CDR3 DNA: TGTGCCAGCAGTTTGACTAGCGGGAGGACTGAGCAGTTCTTC
V gene: TRBV9; clone size: NA; J gene: TRBJ2-6; D gene: TRBD1; CDR3 protein: CASSVFDRAGANVLTF; CDR3 DNA: TGTGCCAGCAGCGTATTCGACAGGGCTGGGGCCAACGTCCTGACTTTC
V gene: TRBV7-6; clone size: NA; J gene: TRBJ1-3; D gene: TRBD1; CDR3 protein: CASSYNTPQGEAAGNTIYF; CDR3 DNA: TGTGCCAGCAGCTACAACACACCACAGGGGGAGGCGGCTGGAAACACCATATATTTT
V gene: TRBV7-9; clone size: once; J gene: TRBJ2-3; D gene: TRBD2; CDR3 protein: CASSLTSGGTDTQYF; CDR3 DNA: TGTGCCAGCAGCTTGACTAGCGGGGGCACAGATACGCAGTATTTT
V gene: TRBV19; clone size: once; J gene: TRBJ1-1; D gene: NA; CDR3 protein: CASSIDRRGNTEAFF; CDR3 DNA: TGTGCCAGTAGTATAGATCGGAGAGGGAACACTGAAGCTTTCTTT
V gene: TRBV7-9; clone size: NA; J gene: TRBJ2-2; D gene: TRBD2; CDR3 protein: CASSSAGGTSNPGELFF; CDR3 DNA: TGTGCCAGCAGCTCCGCTGGGGGGACTAGCAATCCCGGGGAGCTGTTTTTT
V gene: TRBV5-1; clone size: NA; J gene: TRBJ1-4; D gene: NA; CDR3 protein: CASSLLGQGAANEKLFF; CDR3 DNA: TGCGCCAGCAGCTTGCTGGGCCAGGGTGCTGCTAATGAAAAACTGTTTTTT
V gene: TRBV28; clone size: NA; J gene: TRBJ2-5; D gene: NA; CDR3 protein: CASSFTVRETQYF; CDR3 DNA: TGTGCCAGCAGTTTTACGGTCCGGGAGACCCAGTACTTC
V gene: TRBV7-9; clone size: NA; J gene: TRBJ1-4; D gene: NA; CDR3 protein: CASSPSLPATNEKLFF; CDR3 DNA: TGTGCCAGCAGCCCAAGCCTTCCGGCAACTAATGAAAAACTGTTTTTT
V gene: TRBV2; clone size: NA; J gene: TRBJ1-1; D gene: TRBD1; CDR3 protein: CASSPGRGRRNTEAFF; CDR3 DNA: TGTGCCAGCAGCCCCGGGAGGGGGCGAAGGAACACTGAAGCTTTCTTT
V gene: TRBV9; clone size: NA; J gene: TRBJ2-7; D gene: NA; CDR3 protein: CASSRSPATYEQYF; CDR3 DNA: TGTGCCAGCAGTCGTAGTCCTGCTACCTACGAGCAGTACTTC
V gene: TRBV28; clone size: NA; J gene: TRBJ1-5; D gene: NA; CDR3 protein: CASIPRAVAYSNQPQHF; CDR3 DNA: TGTGCCAGCATCCCCAGGGCAGTCGCTTATAGCAATCAGCCCCAGCATTTT
V gene: TRBV30; clone size: NA; J gene: TRBJ1-1; D gene: NA; CDR3 protein: CAWRLEAEAFF; CDR3 DNA: TGTGCCTGGAGATTAGAGGCTGAAGCTTTCTTT
V gene: TRBV11-2; clone size: NA; J gene: TRBJ2-5; D gene: NA; CDR3 protein: CASSQRDRRWETQYF; CDR3 DNA: TGTGCCAGCAGCCAGCGGGACAGGAGATGGGAGACCCAGTACTTC
V gene: TRBV27; clone size: few; J gene: TRBJ1-4; D gene: TRBD1; CDR3 protein: CASSPAPGQPNEKLFF; CDR3 DNA: TGTGCCAGCAGCCCTGCCCCGGGACAGCCTAATGAAAAACTGTTTTTT
V gene: TRBV6-1; clone size: NA; J gene: TRBJ1-5; D gene: NA; CDR3 protein: CASSEGLGGQPQHF; CDR3 DNA: TGTGCCAGCAGTGAAGGTCTGGGAGGACAGCCCCAGCATTTT
V gene: TRBV6-4; clone size: NA; J gene: TRBJ1-1; D gene: NA; CDR3 protein: CASSDSSGGSEAFF; CDR3 DNA: TGTGCCAGCAGTGACTCATCAGGTGGCTCTGAAGCTTTCTTT